A single sample is the source of the 27 T cell receptor beta chains below, sequenced in a study of T-cell memory formation after mild COVID-19. TCRdb re-called the 5' RACE reads through MiXCR, storing one row per CDR3 protein. The sample has approximately 65,000 distinct CDR3 sequences, roughly 17% seen once. The sample taken for sequencing was PBMCs or a T cell subset sorted from them (not recorded which). These receptors originate from an adult woman who had mild COVID-19 (a few samples of this study predate the infection). Cell type and time point are not known.

The chain couples TRBV7-9 to TRBJ2-2; TRBD1 or TRBD2 may be the D gene (5 bases each). This CDR3 region has 14 residues. V was trimmed by 5 bases and J by 6 bases, leaving 13 bases between them. Germline CDR1 and CDR2: SEHNR and FQNEAQ (reference sequence). CDR3 sequence reads: CASSPVPGPGELFF. CDR3 nucleotides: TGTGCCAGCAGCCCCGTTCCGGGGCCCGGGGAGCTGTTTTTT.

This rearrangement joins TRBV27 to TRBJ2-7; either TRBD1 or TRBD2 may fit D (5 bases each). The CDR3 loop spans 14 amino acids. Germline CDR1 MNHEY, CDR2 SMNVEV (reference sequence). Trimming pared 3 bases from V and 3 bases from J, leaving 12 bases between. CDR3 nucleotide sequence: TGTGCCAGCAGTTTCGCAGGGACCTTCTACGAGCAGTACTTC. This gives the protein CASSFAGTFYEQYF.

This clonotype turned up a few times. V usage is TRBV13 and J usage is TRBJ2-1; D unclear. The length of the CDR3 is 12 residues. V was clipped by 1 base and J by 7 bases, with 5 bases between them. Germline values: CDR1 PRHDT, CDR2 FYEKMQ (reference sequence). The CDR3 bases are TGTGCCAGCAGCTTAGTACAGAATGAGCAGTTCTTC. Amino acids: CASSLVQNEQFF.

This clonotype was found a few times. The chain couples TRBV12-3 or TRBV12-4 to TRBJ2-5; the match to TRBD2 covers 11 bases. Trimming took 6 bases from V and 2 from J; bases not matched to a gene: 5. This CDR3 is built from 15 residues. CDR3 bases: TGTGCCAGCAGCTCGACTAGCGGGGAACAAGAGACCCAGTACTTC. Protein product: CASSSTSGEQETQYF.

The chain couples TRBV7-9 to TRBJ2-3; 12 bases match TRBD2. Per the germline V gene, CDR1 is SEHNR and CDR2 is FQNEAQ (reference sequence). This CDR3 contains 19 residues. With 3 bases clipped from V and 4 bases from J, the junction kept 14 bases outside the gene matches. CDR3 residues: CASSFPIQSSGRAPDTQYF. The CDR3 DNA reads TGTGCCAGCAGCTTCCCCATACAATCTAGCGGGAGGGCTCCAGATACGCAGTATTTT.

The table lists this clonotype with a few counts. This rearrangement joins TRBV20-1 to TRBJ2-2; TRBD2 might be the D (7 bases). In germline, CDR1 is DFQATT, CDR2 SNEGSKA (reference sequence). This CDR3 region has 14 residues. V lost 3 bases and J lost 7, with 15 bases in between. The CDR3 nucleotides are TGCAGTGCTAGTGAGGCGGGGGCGATCGGGGAGCTGTTTTTT. This gives the protein CSASEAGAIGELFF.

The J gene is TRBJ2-7, the V gene TRBV7-9; D gene uncertain. Germline V lookup: CDR1 SEHNR, CDR2 FQNEAQ (reference sequence). The CDR3 spans 11 residues. Between the trimmed V and J ends, which lost 1 base and 4 bases, there was a span of 2 bases. The CDR3 region is CASSLEYEQYF. The CDR3 region has the DNA TGTGCCAGCAGCTTAGAATACGAGCAGTACTTC. Full variable domain (rest looked up from reference TRBV7-9 and TRBJ2-7): DTGVSQNPRHKITKRGQNVTFRCDPISEHNRLYWYRQTLGQGPEFLTYFQNEAQLEKSRLLSDRFSAERPKGSFSTLEIQRTEQGDSAMYLCASSLEYEQYFGPGTRLTVT.

V and J are TRBV4-1 and TRBJ2-1; the match to TRBD2 covers 8 bases. Germline lookup yields CDR1 MGHRA and CDR2 YSYEKL. V was pared by 0 bases and J by 9 bases, with 7 bases of the junction left unmatched. The length of the CDR3 is 15 residues. CDR3: CASSQDSGGAGEQFF. The CDR3, as DNA: TGCGCCAGCAGCCAAGATTCCGGGGGGGCCGGTGAGCAGTTCTTC.

The genes are TRBV4-3 and TRBJ2-1; 13 bases match TRBD2. The V gene's germline CDR1 is LGHNA and CDR2 YSLEER. The CDR3 is 19 amino acids. J lost 5 bases, V lost 4 bases, and 14 bases had no gene match. CDR3 DNA sequence: TGCGCCAGCAGCCCAGTCGGACTAGCGGGAGTGATCGGGAACAATGAGCAGTTCTTC. This encodes CASSPVGLAGVIGNNEQFF.

This clonotype was detected a few times. This chain joins TRBV12-3 or TRBV12-4 and TRBJ1-2; TRBD1 matches 7 bases. The junction had 13 bases not matched to a gene; V was cut back by 4 bases and J by 8 bases. The CDR3 consists of 15 residues. CDR3 nucleotides: TGTGCCAGCAGTTCCGGGACAGATTCCCGGGGAGGCTACACCTTC. It encodes CASSSGTDSRGGYTF.

The CDR3 loop reads CSVHIVGGTRNYEQYF. In DNA form, the CDR3 reads TGCAGCGTTCATATTGTTGGGGGTACTAGAAACTACGAGCAGTACTTC. The J gene is TRBJ2-7, the V gene TRBV29-1, with D tentatively TRBD1 or TRBD2 (5 bases each). V lost 5 bases and J 3 bases, leaving 23 bases between the germline ends. The CDR3 length is 16 residues. Germline values: CDR1 SQVTM, CDR2 ANQGSEA.

The rearrangement joins TRBV2 to TRBJ1-1; 9 bases map to TRBD1. The CDR3 has 16 residues. J lost 11 bases, V lost 1 base, and 14 bases had no gene match. CDR1 and CDR2 (germline): SNHLY, FYNNEI. The CDR3 sequence: CASSEGYGTGKNAAFF. CDR3 nucleotides: TGTGCCAGCAGTGAAGGCTACGGGACAGGGAAAAATGCGGCTTTCTTT.

The CDR3 loop is CASSFGRETQYF. In nucleotides, the CDR3 is TGTGCCAGCAGTTTTGGGAGAGAGACCCAGTACTTC. The chain links TRBV12-3 or TRBV12-4 to TRBJ2-5, with D perhaps TRBD2 (5 bases). This CDR3 is 12 amino acids long. Trimming left V 3 bases short and J 4 bases short, with 6 bases between.

V is TRBV6-6 and J is TRBJ1-1; the match to TRBD1 covers 7 bases. The CDR3 has 15 residues. The germline V gene has CDR1 MNHNY and CDR2 SVGAGI (reference sequence). Trimming cost V 0 bases and J 3 bases; bases outside gene matches: 4. CDR3 protein: CASSYSPGGDTEAFF. In DNA form, the CDR3 reads TGTGCCAGCAGTTACTCCCCAGGGGGGGACACTGAAGCTTTCTTT.

The rearrangement uses TRBV2 and TRBJ2-7; D remains ambiguous. This CDR3 comprises 17 residues. CDR1 SNHLY and CDR2 FYNNEI come from the germline V gene. V was pared by 0 bases and J by 4 bases, with 19 bases between. The CDR3 DNA sequence: TGTGCCAGCAGTGAAGCGGACGACGAAGTTGGGCTTTACGAGCAGTACTTC. This gives the protein CASSEADDEVGLYEQYF.

This clonotype was observed a few times. The chain employs TRBV9 and TRBJ1-2, with TRBD1 as a possible D gene (5 bases). V was cut by 3 bases and J by 6 bases, with 12 bases left in between. The germline gives CDR1 SGDLS, CDR2 YYNGEE. This CDR3 region has 13 residues. The CDR3 region is CASSGLGVHGYTF. The CDR3 DNA reads TGTGCCAGCAGCGGACTAGGGGTACATGGCTACACCTTC.

The chain is built from TRBV2 and TRBJ1-2; the match to TRBD1 covers 7 bases. Germline V gene sequence: CDR1 SNHLY, CDR2 FYNNEI. The CDR3 consists of 14 residues. The V segment lost 10 bases and the J segment 4 bases; nucleotides outside the gene matches: 12. CDR3 sequence reads: CATRRGQEGYGYTF. The CDR3 DNA reads as TGTGCCACCCGAAGAGGACAGGAAGGCTATGGCTACACCTTC.

This clonotype was counted many times. The chain links TRBV15 to TRBJ2-1, with 10 bases identical to TRBD2. Losses at the gene ends were 3 bases for V and 13 bases for J; bases not matched to a gene: 6. The germline V gene has CDR1 LNHNV and CDR2 YYDKDF (reference sequence). There are 13 residues in the CDR3. For the CDR3, the DNA is TGTGCCACCAGCAGTTCTAGCGGGAGACCCCAGTTCTTC. This codes for CATSSSSGRPQFF.

This clonotype was counted at least ten times. This chain joins TRBV6-5 and TRBJ2-1; 12 bases fit TRBD2. The CDR3 contains 13 residues. Germline-derived CDR1 and CDR2 are MNHEY and SVGAGI. V was clipped by 8 bases and J by 8 bases; unmatched bases: 4. In nucleotides, the CDR3 is TGTGCCAGCTCGACTAGCGGGAGATATGAGCAGTTCTTC. It encodes CASSTSGRYEQFF.

J is TRBJ2-3 and V is TRBV6-4; D uncertain. V lost 2 bases to trimming and J lost 0 bases, with 0 bases between them. This CDR3 contains 12 residues. CDR1 and CDR2 from the germline V gene are MRHNA and SNTAGT. The CDR3 DNA reads as TGTGCCAGCAGTGACAGCACAGATACGCAGTATTTT. Translation gives CASSDSTDTQYF.

The sample holds one count of this clonotype. This rearrangement joins TRBV19 to TRBJ2-1; 11 bases are shared with TRBD2. V dropped 4 bases and J dropped 2; count of bases not matched to a gene: 16. The germline V gene has CDR1 LNHDA and CDR2 SQIVND (reference sequence). The CDR3 covers 20 residues. The CDR3 is CASSTLILAGVGGPYNEQFF. The CDR3 DNA reads as TGTGCCAGTAGTACGCTCATACTAGCGGGAGTGGGGGGGCCCTACAATGAGCAGTTCTTC.

V is TRBV7-9 and J is TRBJ2-1, with D unresolved. V was shortened by 5 bases and J by 4 bases, with 15 bases between the two germline ends. CDR3 length: 15 residues. Germline CDR1 SEHNR, CDR2 FQNEAQ (reference sequence). This chain's CDR3 is CASSEGPTLYNEQFF. CDR3 nucleotides: TGTGCCAGCAGCGAAGGGCCAACTCTATACAATGAGCAGTTCTTC.

The CDR3 protein is CASSLGGYSDTQYF. CDR3 nucleotides: TGTGCCAGCAGCTTGGGGGGGTACTCAGATACGCAGTATTTT. The chain couples TRBV7-8 to TRBJ2-3; TRBD2 matches at 7 bases. The CDR3 loop spans 14 amino acids. Germline V gene sequence: CDR1 SGHVS, CDR2 FQNEAQ. V gave up 3 bases and J gave up 4 bases; unmatched junction bases: 4.

This chain joins TRBV29-1 and TRBJ2-1; D is undetermined. V was trimmed by 0 bases and J by 6 bases, leaving 6 bases between them. CDR1 and CDR2 from the germline V gene are SQVTM and ANQGSEA. The CDR3 spans 12 residues. The DNA of the CDR3 is TGCAGCGTTGAAGACCTGTCCAATGAGCAGTTCTTC. This gives the protein CSVEDLSNEQFF.

In this sample, this clonotype turned up a few times. The chain combines TRBV24-1 with TRBJ2-1, with no clear D. Trimming removed 1 base at V and 8 bases at J, with 8 bases between. Germline V gene lookup returns CDR1 KGHDR and CDR2 SFDVKD. The CDR3 extends over 13 amino acids. The CDR3 loop is CATSDLPADEQFF. CDR3 DNA: TGTGCCACCAGTGATTTACCGGCGGATGAGCAGTTCTTC.

This clonotype was seen a few times. The V call is TRBV29-1, the J call TRBJ2-1; D is perhaps TRBD2 (5 bases). V lost 4 bases, J lost 11 bases, and 12 bases lay in between. This CDR3 is built from 11 residues. The germline V gene encodes CDR1 SQVTM and CDR2 ANQGSEA. The CDR3 sequence: CSVGAAAKQFF. The CDR3 nucleotides are TGCAGCGTTGGGGCAGCGGCCAAGCAGTTCTTC.

This clonotype came up a few times. This chain links TRBV4-1 with TRBJ1-1; a possible D gene is TRBD1 (5 bases). CDR1 is MGHRA, CDR2 YSYEKL, per germline. Trimming took off 0 bases at V and 3 bases at J, with 11 bases between the two ends. The CDR3 loop spans 15 amino acids. CDR3 residues: CASSQDGVGDTEAFF. The CDR3 DNA is TGCGCCAGCAGCCAAGATGGGGTAGGGGACACTGAAGCTTTCTTT.